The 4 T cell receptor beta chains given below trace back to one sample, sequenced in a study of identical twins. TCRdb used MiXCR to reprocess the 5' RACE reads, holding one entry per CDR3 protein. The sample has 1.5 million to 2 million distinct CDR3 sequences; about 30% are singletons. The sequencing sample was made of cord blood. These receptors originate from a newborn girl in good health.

CDR3 sequence reads: CSATGGQNTEAFF. Written as DNA, the CDR3 is TGCAGTGCTACGGGGGGACAGAACACTGAAGCTTTCTTT. The rearrangement uses TRBV20-1 and TRBJ1-1, with TRBD1 as a possible D gene (6 bases). Germline assignment: CDR1 DFQATT and CDR2 SNEGSKA (reference sequence). Trimming took off 4 bases at V and 1 base at J, with 10 bases between the two ends. The CDR3 covers 13 residues.

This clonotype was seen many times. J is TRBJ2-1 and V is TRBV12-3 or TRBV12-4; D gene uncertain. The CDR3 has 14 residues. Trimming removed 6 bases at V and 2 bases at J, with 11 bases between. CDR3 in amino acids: CASRLATAYNEQFF. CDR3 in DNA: TGTGCCAGCAGGCTTGCGACTGCCTACAATGAGCAGTTCTTC.

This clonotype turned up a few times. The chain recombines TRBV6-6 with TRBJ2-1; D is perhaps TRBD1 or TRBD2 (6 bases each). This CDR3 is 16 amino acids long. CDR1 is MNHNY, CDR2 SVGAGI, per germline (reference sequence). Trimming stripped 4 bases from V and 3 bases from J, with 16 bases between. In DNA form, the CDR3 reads TGTGCCAGCAGTTCCCCTTATGAGGGGGGCTACAATGAGCAGTTCTTC. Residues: CASSSPYEGGYNEQFF.

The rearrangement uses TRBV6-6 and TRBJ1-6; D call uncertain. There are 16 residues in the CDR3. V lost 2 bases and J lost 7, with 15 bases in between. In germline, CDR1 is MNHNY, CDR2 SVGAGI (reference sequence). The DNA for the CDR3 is TGTGCCAGCAGTTACCAAGTGGCAGGCTTAAATTCACCCCTCCACTTT. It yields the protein CASSYQVAGLNSPLHF.